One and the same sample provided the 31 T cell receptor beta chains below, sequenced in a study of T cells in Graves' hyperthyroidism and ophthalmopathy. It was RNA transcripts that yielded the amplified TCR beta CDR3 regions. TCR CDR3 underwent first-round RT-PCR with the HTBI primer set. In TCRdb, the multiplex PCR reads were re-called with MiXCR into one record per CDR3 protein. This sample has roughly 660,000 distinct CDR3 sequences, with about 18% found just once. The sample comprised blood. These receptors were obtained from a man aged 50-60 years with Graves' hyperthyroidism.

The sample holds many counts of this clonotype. The CDR3 DNA reads TGTGCCAGCAGTCGGACTAGCGGGAGTACTACAGATACGCAGTATTTT. This sequence encodes CASSRTSGSTTDTQYF. This chain links TRBV27 with TRBJ2-3, with 13 nucleotides matching TRBD2. Germline V CDR1 and CDR2: MNHEY, SMNVEV (reference sequence). Germline trimming cut 5 bases from V and 3 bases from J; bases unmatched to any gene: 5. This CDR3 region has 16 residues.

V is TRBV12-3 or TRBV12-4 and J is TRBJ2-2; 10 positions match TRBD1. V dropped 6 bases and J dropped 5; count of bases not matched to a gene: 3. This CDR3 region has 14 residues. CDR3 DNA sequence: TGTGCCAGCAGCGGGACAGGGGAGACCGGGGAGCTGTTTTTT. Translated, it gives CASSGTGETGELFF.

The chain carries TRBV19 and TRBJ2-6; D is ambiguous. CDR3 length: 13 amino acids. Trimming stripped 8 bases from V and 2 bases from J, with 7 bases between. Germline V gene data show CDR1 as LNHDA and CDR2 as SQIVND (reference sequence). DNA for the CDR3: TGTGCCAGTCGATATCCTGGGGCCAACGTCCTGACTTTC. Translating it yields CASRYPGANVLTF.

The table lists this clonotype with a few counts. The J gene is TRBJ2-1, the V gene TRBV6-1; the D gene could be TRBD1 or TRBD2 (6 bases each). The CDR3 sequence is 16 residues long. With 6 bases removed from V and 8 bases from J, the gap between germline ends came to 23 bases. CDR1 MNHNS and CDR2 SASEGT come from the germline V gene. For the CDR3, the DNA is TGTGCCAGCAGCGAACGGGTAAGGGGGGAGATCCATGAGCAGTTCTTC. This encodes CASSERVRGEIHEQFF.

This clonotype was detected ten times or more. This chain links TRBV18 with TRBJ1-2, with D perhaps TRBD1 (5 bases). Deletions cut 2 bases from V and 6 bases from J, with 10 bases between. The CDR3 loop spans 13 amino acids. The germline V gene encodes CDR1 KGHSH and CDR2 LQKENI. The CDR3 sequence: CASSPKLGDGYTF. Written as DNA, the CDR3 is TGTGCCAGCTCACCAAAATTAGGGGATGGCTACACCTTC.

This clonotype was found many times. DNA for the CDR3: TGTGCCAGCAGTGACTATCTCGCTTCAGATACGCAGTATTTT. Its protein product is CASSDYLASDTQYF. The J gene is TRBJ2-3, the V gene TRBV2; D is unclear. This CDR3 spans 14 amino acids. The germline V gene has CDR1 SNHLY and CDR2 FYNNEI. V shed 3 bases and J shed 4 bases, with 11 bases lying between them.

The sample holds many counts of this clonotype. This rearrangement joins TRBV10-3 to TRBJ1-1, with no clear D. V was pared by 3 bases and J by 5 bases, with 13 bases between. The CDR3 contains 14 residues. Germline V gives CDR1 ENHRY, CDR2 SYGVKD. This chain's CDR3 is CAISDGAEWTEAFF. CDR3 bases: TGTGCCATCAGTGACGGAGCAGAATGGACTGAAGCTTTCTTT.

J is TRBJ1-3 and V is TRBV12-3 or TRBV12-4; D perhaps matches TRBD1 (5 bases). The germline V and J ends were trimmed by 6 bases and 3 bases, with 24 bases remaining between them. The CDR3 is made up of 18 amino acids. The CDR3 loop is CASSTTGTLVMDGNTIYF. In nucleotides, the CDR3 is TGTGCCAGCAGCACTACCGGGACTTTGGTAATGGATGGAAACACCATATATTTT.

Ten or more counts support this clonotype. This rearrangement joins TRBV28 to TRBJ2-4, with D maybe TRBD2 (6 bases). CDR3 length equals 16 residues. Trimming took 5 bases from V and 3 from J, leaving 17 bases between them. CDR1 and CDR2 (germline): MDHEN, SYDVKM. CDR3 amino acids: CASSRTPGLHKNIQYF. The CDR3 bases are TGTGCCAGCAGTCGAACACCGGGACTGCACAAAAACATTCAGTACTTC. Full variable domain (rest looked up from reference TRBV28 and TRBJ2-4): DVKVTQSSRYLVKRTGEKVFLECVQDMDHENMFWYRQDPGLGLRLIYFSYDVKMKEKGDIPEGYSVSREKKERFSLILESASTNQTSMYLCASSRTPGLHKNIQYFGAGTRLSVL.

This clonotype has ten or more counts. The CDR3 DNA follows: TGTGCCAGCAGTTTAGCGTATGGGGACCCCAAAGCTTTCTTT. This sequence encodes CASSLAYGDPKAFF. This rearrangement joins TRBV12-3 or TRBV12-4 to TRBJ1-1, with D maybe TRBD1 (5 bases). V lost 0 bases to trimming and J lost 9 bases, with 14 bases between them. CDR3 length: 14 residues.

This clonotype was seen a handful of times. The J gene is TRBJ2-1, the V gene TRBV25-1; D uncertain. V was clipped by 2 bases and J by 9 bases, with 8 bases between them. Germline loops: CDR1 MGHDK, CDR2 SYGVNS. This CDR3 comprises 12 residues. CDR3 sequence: CASSEAAAEQFF. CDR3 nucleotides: TGTGCCAGCAGTGAAGCTGCGGCTGAGCAGTTCTTC.

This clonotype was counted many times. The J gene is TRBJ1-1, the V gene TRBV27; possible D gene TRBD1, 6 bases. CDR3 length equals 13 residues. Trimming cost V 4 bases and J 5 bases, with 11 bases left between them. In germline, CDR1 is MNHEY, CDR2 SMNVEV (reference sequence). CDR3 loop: CASSWGRSTEAFF. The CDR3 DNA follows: TGTGCCAGCAGTTGGGGGCGATCAACTGAAGCTTTCTTT.

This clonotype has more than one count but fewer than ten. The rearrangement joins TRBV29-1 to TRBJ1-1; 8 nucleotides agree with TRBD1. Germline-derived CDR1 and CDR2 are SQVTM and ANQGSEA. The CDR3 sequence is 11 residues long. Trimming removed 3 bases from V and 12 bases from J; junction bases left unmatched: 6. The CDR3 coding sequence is TGCAGCGTTGATTTGCAGGGGGCAACTTTCTTT. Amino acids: CSVDLQGATFF.

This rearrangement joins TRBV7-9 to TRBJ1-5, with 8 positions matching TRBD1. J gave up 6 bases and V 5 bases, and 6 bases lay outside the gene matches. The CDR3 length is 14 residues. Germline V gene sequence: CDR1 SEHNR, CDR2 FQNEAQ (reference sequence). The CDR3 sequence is CASSTGQEAQPQHF. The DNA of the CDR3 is TGTGCCAGCAGCACGGGACAGGAGGCTCAGCCCCAGCATTTT. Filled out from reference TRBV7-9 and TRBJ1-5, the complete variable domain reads DTGVSQNPRHKITKRGQNVTFRCDPISEHNRLYWYRQTLGQGPEFLTYFQNEAQLEKSRLLSDRFSAERPKGSFSTLEIQRTEQGDSAMYLCASSTGQEAQPQHFGDGTRLSIL.

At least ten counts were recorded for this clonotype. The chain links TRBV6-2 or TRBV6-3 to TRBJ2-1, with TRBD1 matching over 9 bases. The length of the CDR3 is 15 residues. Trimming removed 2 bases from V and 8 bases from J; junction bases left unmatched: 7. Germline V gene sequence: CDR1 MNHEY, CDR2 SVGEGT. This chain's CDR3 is CASSYPGQGVDEQFF. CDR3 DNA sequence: TGTGCCAGCAGTTACCCGGGACAGGGAGTGGATGAGCAGTTCTTC.

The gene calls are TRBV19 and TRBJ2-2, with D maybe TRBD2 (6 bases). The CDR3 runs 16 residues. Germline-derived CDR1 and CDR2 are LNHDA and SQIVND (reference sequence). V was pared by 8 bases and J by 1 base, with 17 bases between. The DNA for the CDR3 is TGTGCCAGTGCCGGAGGGGTTGGCAGGAACACCGGGGAGCTGTTTTTT. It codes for CASAGGVGRNTGELFF.

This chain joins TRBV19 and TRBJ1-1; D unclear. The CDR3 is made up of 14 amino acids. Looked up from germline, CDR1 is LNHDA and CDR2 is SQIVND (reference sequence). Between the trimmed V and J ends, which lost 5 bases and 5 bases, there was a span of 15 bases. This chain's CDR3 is CASSAGFVRTEAFF. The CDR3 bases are TGTGCCAGTAGTGCAGGATTTGTCAGGACTGAAGCTTTCTTT.

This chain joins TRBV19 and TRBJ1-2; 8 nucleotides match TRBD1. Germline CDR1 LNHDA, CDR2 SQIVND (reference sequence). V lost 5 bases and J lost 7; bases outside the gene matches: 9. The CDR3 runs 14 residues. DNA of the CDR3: TGTGCCAGTAGTGCGACAGGGGTTTCGGCTGGCTACACCTTC. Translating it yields CASSATGVSAGYTF.

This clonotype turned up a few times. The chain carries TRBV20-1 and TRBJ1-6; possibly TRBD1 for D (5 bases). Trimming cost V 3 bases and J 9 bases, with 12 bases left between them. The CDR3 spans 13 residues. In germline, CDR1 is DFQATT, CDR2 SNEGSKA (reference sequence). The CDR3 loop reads CSASGPGLSPLHF. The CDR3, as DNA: TGCAGTGCTAGCGGGCCAGGGCTTTCACCCCTCCACTTT.

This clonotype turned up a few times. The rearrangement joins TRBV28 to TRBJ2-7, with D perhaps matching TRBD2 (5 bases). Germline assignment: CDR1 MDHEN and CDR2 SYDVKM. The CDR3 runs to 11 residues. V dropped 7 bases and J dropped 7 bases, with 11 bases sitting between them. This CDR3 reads CASTPGEEQYF. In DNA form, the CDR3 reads TGTGCCAGCACCCCCGGGGAGGAGCAGTACTTC.

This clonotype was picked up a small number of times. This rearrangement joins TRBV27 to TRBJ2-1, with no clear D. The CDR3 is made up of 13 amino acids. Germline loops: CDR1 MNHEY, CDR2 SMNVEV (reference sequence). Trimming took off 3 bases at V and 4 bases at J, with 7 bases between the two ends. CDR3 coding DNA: TGTGCCAGCAGTTTGATAGGGTACAATGAGCAGTTCTTC. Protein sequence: CASSLIGYNEQFF.

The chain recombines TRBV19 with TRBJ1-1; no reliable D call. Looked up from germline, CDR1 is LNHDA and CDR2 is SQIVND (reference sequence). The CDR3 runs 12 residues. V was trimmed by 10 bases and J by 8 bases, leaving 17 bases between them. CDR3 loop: CATSGGKVEAFF. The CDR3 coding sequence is TGTGCCACCAGTGGAGGAAAAGTCGAAGCTTTCTTT. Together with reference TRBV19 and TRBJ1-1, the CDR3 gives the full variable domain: DGGITQSPKYLFRKEGQNVTLSCEQNLNHDAMYWYRQDPGQGLRLIYYSQIVNDFQKGDIAEGYSVSREKKESFPLTVTSAQKNPTAFYLCATSGGKVEAFFGQGTRLTVV.

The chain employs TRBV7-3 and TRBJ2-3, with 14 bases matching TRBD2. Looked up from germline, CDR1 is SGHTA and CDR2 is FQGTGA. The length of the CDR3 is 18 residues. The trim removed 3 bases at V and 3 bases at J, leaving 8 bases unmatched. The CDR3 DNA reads TGTGCCAGCAGCTTCACCGGGACTAGCGGGAGAGTGACAGATACGCAGTATTTT. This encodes CASSFTGTSGRVTDTQYF.

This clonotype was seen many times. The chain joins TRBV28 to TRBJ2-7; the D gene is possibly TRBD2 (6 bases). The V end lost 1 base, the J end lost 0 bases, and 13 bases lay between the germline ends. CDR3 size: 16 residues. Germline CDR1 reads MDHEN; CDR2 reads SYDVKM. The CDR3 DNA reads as TGTGCCAGCAGTTTATTAGGCGGGGTAAGCTCCTACGAGCAGTACTTC. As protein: CASSLLGGVSSYEQYF.

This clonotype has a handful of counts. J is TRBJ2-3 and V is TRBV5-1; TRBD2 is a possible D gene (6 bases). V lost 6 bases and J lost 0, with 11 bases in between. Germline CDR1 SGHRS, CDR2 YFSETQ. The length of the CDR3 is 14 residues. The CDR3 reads CASTAGTSTDTQYF. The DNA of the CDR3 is TGCGCCAGCACGGCGGGGACTAGCACAGATACGCAGTATTTT.

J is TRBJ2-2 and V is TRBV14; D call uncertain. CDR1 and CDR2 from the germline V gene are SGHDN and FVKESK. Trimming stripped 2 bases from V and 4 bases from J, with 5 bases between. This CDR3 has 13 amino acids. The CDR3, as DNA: TGTGCCAGCAGCCAAATGAGCACCGGGGAGCTGTTTTTT. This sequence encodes CASSQMSTGELFF.

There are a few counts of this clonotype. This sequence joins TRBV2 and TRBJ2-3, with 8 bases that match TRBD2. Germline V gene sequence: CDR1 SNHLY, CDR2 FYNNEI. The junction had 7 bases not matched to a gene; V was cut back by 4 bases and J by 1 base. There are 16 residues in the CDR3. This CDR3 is CASSGREGLGTDTQYF. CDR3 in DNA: TGTGCCAGCAGTGGCCGGGAGGGCCTCGGCACAGATACGCAGTATTTT.

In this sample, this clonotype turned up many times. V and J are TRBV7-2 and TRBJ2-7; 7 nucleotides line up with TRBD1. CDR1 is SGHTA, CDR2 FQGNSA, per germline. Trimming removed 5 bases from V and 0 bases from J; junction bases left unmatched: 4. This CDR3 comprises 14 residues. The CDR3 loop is CASSRDRYSYEQYF. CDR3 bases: TGTGCCAGCAGCCGGGACAGATACTCCTACGAGCAGTACTTC.

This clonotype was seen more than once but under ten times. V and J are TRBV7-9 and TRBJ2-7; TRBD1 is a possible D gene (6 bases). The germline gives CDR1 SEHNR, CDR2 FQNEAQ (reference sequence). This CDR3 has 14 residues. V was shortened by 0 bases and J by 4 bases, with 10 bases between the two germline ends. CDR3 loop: CASSLAGRGYEQYF. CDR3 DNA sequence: TGTGCCAGCAGCTTAGCTGGCAGGGGATACGAGCAGTACTTC.

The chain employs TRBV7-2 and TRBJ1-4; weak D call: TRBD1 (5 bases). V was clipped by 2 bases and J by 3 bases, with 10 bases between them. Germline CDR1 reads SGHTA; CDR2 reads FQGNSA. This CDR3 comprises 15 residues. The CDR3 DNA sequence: TGTGCCAGCAGCTTACGGGGGGGTCCTAATGAAAAACTGTTTTTT. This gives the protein CASSLRGGPNEKLFF. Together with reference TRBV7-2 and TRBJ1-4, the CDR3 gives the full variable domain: GAGVSQSPSNKVTEKGKDVELRCDPISGHTALYWYRQSLGQGLEFLIYFQGNSAPDKSGLPSDRFSAERTGGSVSTLTIQRTQQEDSAVYLCASSLRGGPNEKLFFGSGTQLSVL.

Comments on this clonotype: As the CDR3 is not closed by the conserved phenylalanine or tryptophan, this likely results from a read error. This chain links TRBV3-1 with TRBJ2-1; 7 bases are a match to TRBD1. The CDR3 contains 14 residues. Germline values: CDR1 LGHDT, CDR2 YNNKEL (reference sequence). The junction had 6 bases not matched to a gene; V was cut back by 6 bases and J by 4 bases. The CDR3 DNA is TGTGCCAGCAGACCGGGGACAGATTACAATGAGCAGTTCTCC. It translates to CASRPGTDYNEQFS.